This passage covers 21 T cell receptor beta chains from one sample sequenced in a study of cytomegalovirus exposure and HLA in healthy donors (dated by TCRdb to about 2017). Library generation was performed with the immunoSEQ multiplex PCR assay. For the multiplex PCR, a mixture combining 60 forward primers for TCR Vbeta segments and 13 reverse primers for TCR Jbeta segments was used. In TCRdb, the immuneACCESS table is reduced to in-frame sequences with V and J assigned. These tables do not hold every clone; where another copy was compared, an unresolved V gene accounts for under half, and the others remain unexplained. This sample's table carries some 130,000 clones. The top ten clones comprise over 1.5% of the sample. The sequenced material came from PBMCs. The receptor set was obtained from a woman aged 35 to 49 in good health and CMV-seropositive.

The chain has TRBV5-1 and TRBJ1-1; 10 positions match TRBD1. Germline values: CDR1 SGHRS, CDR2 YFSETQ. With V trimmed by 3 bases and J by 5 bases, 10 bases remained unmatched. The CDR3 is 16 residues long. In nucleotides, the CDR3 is TGCGCCAGCAGCTGGGGGGTGACAGGGGGCTTGACTGAAGCTTTCTTT. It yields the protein CASSWGVTGGLTEAFF.

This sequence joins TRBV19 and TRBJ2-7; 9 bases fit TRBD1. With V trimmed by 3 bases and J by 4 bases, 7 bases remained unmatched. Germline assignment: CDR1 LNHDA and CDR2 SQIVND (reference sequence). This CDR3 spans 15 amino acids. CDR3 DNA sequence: TGTGCCAGTAGTATTTACACAGGGGGCGCTTACGAGCAGTACTTC. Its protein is CASSIYTGGAYEQYF.

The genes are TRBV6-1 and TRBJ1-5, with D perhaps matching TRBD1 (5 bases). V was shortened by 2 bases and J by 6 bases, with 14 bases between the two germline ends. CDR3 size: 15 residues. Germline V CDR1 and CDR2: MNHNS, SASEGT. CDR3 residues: CASSELSGLGQPQHF. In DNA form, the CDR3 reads TGTGCCAGCAGTGAATTATCAGGGTTGGGTCAGCCCCAGCATTTT.

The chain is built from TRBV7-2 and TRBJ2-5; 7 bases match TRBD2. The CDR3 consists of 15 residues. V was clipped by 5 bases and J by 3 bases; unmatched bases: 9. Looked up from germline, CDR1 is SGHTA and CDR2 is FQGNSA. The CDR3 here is CASSPLIAGEETQYF. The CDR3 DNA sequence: TGTGCCAGCAGCCCCCTCATTGCGGGGGAAGAGACCCAGTACTTC. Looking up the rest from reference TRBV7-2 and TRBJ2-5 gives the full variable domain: GAGVSQSPSNKVTEKGKDVELRCDPISGHTALYWYRQSLGQGLEFLIYFQGNSAPDKSGLPSDRFSAERTGGSVSTLTIQRTQQEDSAVYLCASSPLIAGEETQYFGPGTRLLVL.

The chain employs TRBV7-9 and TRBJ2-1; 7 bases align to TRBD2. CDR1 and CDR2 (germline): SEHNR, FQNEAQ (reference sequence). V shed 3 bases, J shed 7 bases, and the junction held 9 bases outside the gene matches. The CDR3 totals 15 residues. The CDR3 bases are TGTGCCAGCAGCTTCCTAGGACTAGTGTCGAATGAGCAGTTCTTC. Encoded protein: CASSFLGLVSNEQFF. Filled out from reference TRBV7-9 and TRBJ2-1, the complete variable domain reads DTGVSQNPRHKITKRGQNVTFRCDPISEHNRLYWYRQTLGQGPEFLTYFQNEAQLEKSRLLSDRFSAERPKGSFSTLEIQRTEQGDSAMYLCASSFLGLVSNEQFFGPGTRLTVL.

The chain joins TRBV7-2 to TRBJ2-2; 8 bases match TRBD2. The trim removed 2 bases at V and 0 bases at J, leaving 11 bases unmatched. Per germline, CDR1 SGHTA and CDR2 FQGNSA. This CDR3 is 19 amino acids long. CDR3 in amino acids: CASSLWFSGSESNTGELFF. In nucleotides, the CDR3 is TGTGCCAGCAGCTTATGGTTCAGCGGGAGTGAATCGAACACCGGGGAGCTGTTTTTT.

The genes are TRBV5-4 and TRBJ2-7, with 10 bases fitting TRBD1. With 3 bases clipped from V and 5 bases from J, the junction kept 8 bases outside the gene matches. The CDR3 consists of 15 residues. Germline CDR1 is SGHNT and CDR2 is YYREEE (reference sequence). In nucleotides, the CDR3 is TGTGCCAGCAGCTCCGGGACAGGGGATCAACACGAGCAGTACTTC. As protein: CASSSGTGDQHEQYF.

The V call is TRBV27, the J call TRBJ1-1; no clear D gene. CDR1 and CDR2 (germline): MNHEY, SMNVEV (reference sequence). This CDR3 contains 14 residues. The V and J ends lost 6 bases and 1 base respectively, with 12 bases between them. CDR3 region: CASRGLVGNTEAFF. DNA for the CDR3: TGTGCCAGCAGGGGCCTCGTGGGGAACACTGAAGCTTTCTTT.

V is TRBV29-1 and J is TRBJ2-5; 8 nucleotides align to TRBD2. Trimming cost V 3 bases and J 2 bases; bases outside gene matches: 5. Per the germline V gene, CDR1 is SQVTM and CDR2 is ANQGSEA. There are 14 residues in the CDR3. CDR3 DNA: TGCAGCGTTGATCTCTCTAGCGGGCAAGAGACCCAGTACTTC. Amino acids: CSVDLSSGQETQYF.

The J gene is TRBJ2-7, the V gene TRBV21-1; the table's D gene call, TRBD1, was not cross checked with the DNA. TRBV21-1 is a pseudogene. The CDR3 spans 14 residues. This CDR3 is CASRKTGVPDEQYF. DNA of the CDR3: TGTGCCAGCAGAAAAACAGGGGTTCCAGACGAGCAGTACTTC.

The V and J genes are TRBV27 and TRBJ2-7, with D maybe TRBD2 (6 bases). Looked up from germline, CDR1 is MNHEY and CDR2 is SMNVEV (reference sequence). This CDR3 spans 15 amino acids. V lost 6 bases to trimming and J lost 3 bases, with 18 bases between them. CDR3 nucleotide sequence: TGTGCCAGCAGACGGGCGGGACTTAAAGTCTACGAGCAGTACTTC. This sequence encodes CASRRAGLKVYEQYF.

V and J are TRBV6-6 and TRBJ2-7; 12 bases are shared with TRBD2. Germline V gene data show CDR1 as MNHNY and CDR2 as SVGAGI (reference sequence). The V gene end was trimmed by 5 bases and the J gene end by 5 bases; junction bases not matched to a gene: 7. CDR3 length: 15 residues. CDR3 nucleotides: TGTGCCAGCAGTCCTCTAGCGGGAGGGCGTGACGAGCAGTACTTC. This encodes CASSPLAGGRDEQYF.

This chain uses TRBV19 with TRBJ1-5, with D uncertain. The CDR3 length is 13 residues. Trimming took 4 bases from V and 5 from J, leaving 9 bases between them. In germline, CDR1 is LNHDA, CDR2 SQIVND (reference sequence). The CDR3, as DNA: TGTGCCAGTAGTAGGGGAGTCGATCAGCCCCAGCATTTT. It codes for CASSRGVDQPQHF.

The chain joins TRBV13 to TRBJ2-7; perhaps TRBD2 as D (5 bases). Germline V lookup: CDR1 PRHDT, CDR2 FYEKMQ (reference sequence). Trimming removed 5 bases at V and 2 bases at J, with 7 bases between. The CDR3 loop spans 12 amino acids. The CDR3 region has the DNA TGTGCCAGCAGCCACGGGGCCTACGAGCAGTACTTC. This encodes CASSHGAYEQYF.

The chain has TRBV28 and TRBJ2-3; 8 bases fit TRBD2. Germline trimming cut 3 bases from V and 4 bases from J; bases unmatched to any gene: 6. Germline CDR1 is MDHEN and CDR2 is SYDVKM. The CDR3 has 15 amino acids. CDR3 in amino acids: CASSFTLGLADTQYF. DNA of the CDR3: TGTGCCAGCAGTTTCACATTGGGACTAGCAGATACGCAGTATTTT.

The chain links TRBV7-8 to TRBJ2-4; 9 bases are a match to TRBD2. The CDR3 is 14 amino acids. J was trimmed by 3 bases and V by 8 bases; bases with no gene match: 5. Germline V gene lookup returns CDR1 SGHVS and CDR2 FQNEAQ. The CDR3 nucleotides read TGTGCCAGCCAATCAGCGGGAGGCAAAAACATTCAGTACTTC. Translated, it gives CASQSAGGKNIQYF. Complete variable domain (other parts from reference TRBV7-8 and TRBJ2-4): GAGVSQSPRYKVAKRGQDVALRCDPISGHVSLFWYQQALGQGPEFLTYFQNEAQLDKSGLPSDRFFAERPEGSVSTLKIQRTQQEDSAVYLCASQSAGGKNIQYFGAGTRLSVL.

The CDR3 region has the DNA TGTGCCAGCAGGATGGGACTAGCAGGCGAGCAGTACTTC. Amino acid sequence: CASRMGLAGEQYF. The rearrangement uses TRBV27 and TRBJ2-7; the match to TRBD2 covers 9 bases. Trimming removed 6 bases from V and 6 bases from J; junction bases left unmatched: 6. Germline CDR1 and CDR2: MNHEY and SMNVEV (reference sequence). The CDR3 contains 13 residues.

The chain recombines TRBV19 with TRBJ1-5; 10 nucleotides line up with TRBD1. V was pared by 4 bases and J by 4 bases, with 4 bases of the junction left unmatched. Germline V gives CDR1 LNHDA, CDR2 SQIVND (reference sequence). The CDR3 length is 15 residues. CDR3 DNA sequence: TGTGCCAGTAGTAGGGACAGGGGAGGGAATCAGCCCCAGCATTTT. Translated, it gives CASSRDRGGNQPQHF.

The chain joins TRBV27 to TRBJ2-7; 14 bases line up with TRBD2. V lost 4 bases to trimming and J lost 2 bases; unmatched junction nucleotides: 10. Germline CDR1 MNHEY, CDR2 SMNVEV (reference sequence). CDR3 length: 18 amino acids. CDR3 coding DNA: TGTGCCAGCAGTTCGGGACTAGCGGGAGTCGGGGGGGCCTACGAGCAGTACTTC. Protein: CASSSGLAGVGGAYEQYF.

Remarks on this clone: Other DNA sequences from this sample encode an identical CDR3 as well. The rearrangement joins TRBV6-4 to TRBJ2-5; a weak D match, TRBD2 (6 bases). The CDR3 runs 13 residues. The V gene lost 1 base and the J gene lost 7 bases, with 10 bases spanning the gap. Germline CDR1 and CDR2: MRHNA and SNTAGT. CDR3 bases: TGTGCCAGCAGTGACTTGCTGGGGGGGACCCAGTACTTC. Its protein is CASSDLLGGTQYF.

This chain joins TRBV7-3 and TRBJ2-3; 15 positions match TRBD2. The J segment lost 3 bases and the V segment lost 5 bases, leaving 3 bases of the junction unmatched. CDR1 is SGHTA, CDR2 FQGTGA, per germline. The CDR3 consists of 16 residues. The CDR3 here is CASSKGTSGRTDTQYF. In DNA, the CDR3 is TGTGCCAGCAGCAAAGGGACTAGCGGGAGGACAGATACGCAGTATTTT.